Listed below are T cell receptor beta chains from one sample, sequenced in a study of cytomegalovirus exposure and HLA in healthy donors. The protocol was immunoSEQ multiplex PCR, while the TCRdb copy is restricted to in-frame clones and leaves out a portion. The repertoire holds under 250,000 clones, around four fifths seen once, with approximately 3.9% in the top ten. The sample was PBMCs. Every receptor here comes from a male donor in good health and CMV-seronegative. The CDR3 runs from the conserved cysteine through the conserved F or W. Part of the rows lack a size; the others show once, few, many or a class for expanded clones.

TRBV19	NA	15	NA	CASSIGQGRAYEQYF
TRBV30	TRBJ1-1	11	NA	CAWRTGAEAFF
TRBV19	TRBJ2-3	15	NA	CASSVYVGGKDTQYF
TRBV15	TRBJ1-5	14	NA	CATNRDYSNQPQHF
TRBV6-5	TRBJ2-1	15	NA	CASSYSRGQWNEQFF
TRBV18	TRBJ2-7	15	NA	CASSGQGRESYEQYF
TRBV7-9	TRBJ2-7	14	NA	CASSLHSLSHEQYF
TRBV27	TRBJ2-7	15	NA	CASSLTSGMIYEQYF
TRBV2	TRBJ2-3	16	NA	CASSIEQGGIADTQYF
TRBV10-2	NA	15	NA	CASSLGRGRFYEQYF
TRBV4-1	TRBJ1-5	16	NA	CASSHRQGPSNQPQHF
TRBV5-1	NA	15	NA	CASSLEGDLGYEQYF
TRBV27	TRBJ2-3	15	NA	CASAGLAGGGDTQYF
TRBV19	TRBJ1-5	15	NA	CASSYRPGSYQPQHF
TRBV6-6	TRBJ1-1	12	NA	CASSQGATEAFF
TRBV28	TRBJ1-4	15	NA	CASSPTGPQGEKLFF
TRBV6-1	TRBJ1-2	16	few	CASSEVSPRATAGYTF
TRBV2	TRBJ2-1	10	NA	CASNTNEQFF
TRBV7-2	TRBJ2-1	14	NA	CASSETGTHNEQFF
TRBV5-6	TRBJ2-7	18	few	CASSSGLAGDILAYEQYF
TRBV7-2	TRBJ2-1	15	NA	CASSLASGNYNEQFF
TRBV28	TRBJ1-1	11	NA	CASFGNTEAFF
TRBV6-6	TRBJ2-3	10	NA	CAVSRDTQYF
TRBV19	TRBJ2-3	14	NA	CASARGSGADTQYF
TRBV11-3	TRBJ2-7	13	NA	CASSSDRGGEQYF
TRBV11-2	TRBJ2-7	14	NA	CASSFERGGHEQYF
TRBV19	TRBJ2-7	14	few	CATQRGQGAYEQYF
TRBV7-9	TRBJ2-5	12	NA	CASRQLGETQYF
TRBV2	TRBJ2-7	19	NA	CASSDIGTGGAGHTYEQYF
TRBV27	TRBJ2-2	15	NA	CASSLAGIGAGELFF
TRBV28	TRBJ1-2	15	NA	CASSEHGTGRGGYTF
TRBV4-2	TRBJ2-3	19	NA	CASSQDPYRGGVSVNAQYF
TRBV19	TRBJ2-7	13	NA	CASSILLAYEQYF
TRBV7-2	TRBJ2-3	14	once	CASSLGASTDTQYF
TRBV5-5	TRBJ2-7	18	NA	CASRSGTRPYPDSYEQYF
TRBV5-8	TRBJ2-7	12	NA	CASDRVTYEQYF
TRBV7-6	TRBJ2-1	15	NA	CASSLGASGYNEQFF
TRBV6-5	TRBJ2-3	15	NA	CASSPDPERTDTQYF
TRBV4-1	TRBJ2-7	13	NA	CASSGTASYEQYF
TRBV5-1	TRBJ2-3	15	NA	CASSLWGDSTDTQYF
TRBV11-2	TRBJ2-2	13	NA	CASSSRYRGELFF
TRBV7-8	TRBJ2-1	15	once	CASSLEDSSYNEQFF
TRBV6-1	TRBJ1-6	14	NA	CASSGGQYNSPLHF
TRBV7-9	TRBJ2-3	14	NA	CASFIAGVRDTQYF
TRBV5-4	TRBJ2-7	16	NA	CASSQEGTGGSYEQYF
TRBV19	TRBJ1-5	15	NA	CASSIQGTDLQPQHF
TRBV6-5	TRBJ1-5	15	NA	CANSLNGGGGQPQHF
TRBV5-8	TRBJ1-5	14	NA	CASSLLQGSQPQHF
TRBV6-5	TRBJ1-2	12	few	CASSETGVGYTF
TRBV13	TRBJ2-1	15	NA	CASSSERGRGNEQFF
TRBV10-3	TRBJ1-5	14	NA	CATGQGAENQPQHF
TRBV5-1	TRBJ2-5	15	NA	CASSVTSGGAGAQYF
TRBV28	TRBJ1-3	16	NA	CASSLGQGAAGNTIYF
TRBV12-5	TRBJ1-2	12	NA	CASGRGNYGYTF
TRBV5-1	TRBJ2-7	14	NA	CASRGGPSSYEQYF
TRBV25-1	TRBJ2-7	13	NA	CASSEADYDEQYF
TRBV6-6	TRBJ2-1	16	NA	CASSTPGLAGYAEQFF
TRBV6-5	TRBJ1-5	15	NA	CASSRTGGINQPQHF
TRBV5-1	TRBJ2-7	13	NA	CASSEDSTREQYF